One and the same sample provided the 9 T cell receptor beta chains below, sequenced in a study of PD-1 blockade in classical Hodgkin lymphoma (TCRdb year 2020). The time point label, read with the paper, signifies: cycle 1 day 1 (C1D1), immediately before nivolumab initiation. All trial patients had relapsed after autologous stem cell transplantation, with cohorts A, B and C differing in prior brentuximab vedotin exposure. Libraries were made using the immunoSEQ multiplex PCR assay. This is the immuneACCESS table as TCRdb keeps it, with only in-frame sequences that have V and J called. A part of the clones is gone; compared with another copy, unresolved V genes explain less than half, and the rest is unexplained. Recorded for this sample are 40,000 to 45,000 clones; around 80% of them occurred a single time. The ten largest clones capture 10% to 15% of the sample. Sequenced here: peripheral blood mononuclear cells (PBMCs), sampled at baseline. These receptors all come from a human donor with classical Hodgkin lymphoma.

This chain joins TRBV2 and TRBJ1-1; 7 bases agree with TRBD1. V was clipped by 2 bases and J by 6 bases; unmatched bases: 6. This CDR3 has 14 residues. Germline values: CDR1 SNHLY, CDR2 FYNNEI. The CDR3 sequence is CASSEYPQGAEAFF. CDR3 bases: TGTGCCAGCAGTGAATACCCCCAGGGGGCTGAAGCTTTCTTT.

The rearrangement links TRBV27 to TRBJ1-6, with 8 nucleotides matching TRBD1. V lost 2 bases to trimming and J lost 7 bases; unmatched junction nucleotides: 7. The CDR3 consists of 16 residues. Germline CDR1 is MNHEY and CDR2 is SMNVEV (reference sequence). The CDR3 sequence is CASSLTQQGGNSPLHF. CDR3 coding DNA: TGTGCCAGCAGTTTAACCCAACAGGGGGGGAATTCACCCCTCCACTTT.

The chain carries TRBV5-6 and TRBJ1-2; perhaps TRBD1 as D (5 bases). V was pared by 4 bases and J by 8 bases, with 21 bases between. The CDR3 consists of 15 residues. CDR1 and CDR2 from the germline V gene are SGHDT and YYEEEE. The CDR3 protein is CASSLISGPPGGYTF. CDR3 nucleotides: TGTGCCAGCAGCCTTATCTCGGGACCCCCGGGAGGCTACACCTTC. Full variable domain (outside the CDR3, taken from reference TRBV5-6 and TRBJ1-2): DAGVTQSPTHLIKTRGQQVTLRCSPKSGHDTVSWYQQALGQGPQFIFQYYEEEERQRGNFPDRFSGHQFPNYSSELNVNALLLGDSALYLCASSLISGPPGGYTFGSGTRLTVV.

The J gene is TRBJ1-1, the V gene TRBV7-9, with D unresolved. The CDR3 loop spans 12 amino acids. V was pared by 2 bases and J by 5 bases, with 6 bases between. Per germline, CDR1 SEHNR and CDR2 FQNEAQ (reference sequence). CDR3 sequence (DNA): TGTGCCAGCAGCTTATGGCGAACTGAAGCTTTCTTT. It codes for CASSLWRTEAFF.

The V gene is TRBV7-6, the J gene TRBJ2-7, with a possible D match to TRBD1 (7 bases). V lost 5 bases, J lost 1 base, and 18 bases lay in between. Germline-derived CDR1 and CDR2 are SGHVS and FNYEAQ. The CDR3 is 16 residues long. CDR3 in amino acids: CASSPPGGKGSYEQYF. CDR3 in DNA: TGTGCCAGCAGCCCGCCAGGGGGGAAAGGGTCCTACGAGCAGTACTTC.

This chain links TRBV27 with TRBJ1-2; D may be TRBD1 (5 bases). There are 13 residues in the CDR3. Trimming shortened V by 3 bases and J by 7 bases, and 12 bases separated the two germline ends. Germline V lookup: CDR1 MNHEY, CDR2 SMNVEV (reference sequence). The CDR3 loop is CASSFVGEGGYTF. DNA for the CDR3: TGTGCCAGCAGTTTTGTAGGGGAGGGTGGCTACACCTTC.

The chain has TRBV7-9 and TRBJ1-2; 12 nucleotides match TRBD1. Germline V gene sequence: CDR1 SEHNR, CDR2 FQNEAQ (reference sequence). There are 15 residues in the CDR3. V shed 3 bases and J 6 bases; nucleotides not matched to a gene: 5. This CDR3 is CASSFGTGGEDGYTF. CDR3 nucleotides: TGTGCCAGCAGCTTCGGGACAGGGGGCGAAGATGGCTACACCTTC.

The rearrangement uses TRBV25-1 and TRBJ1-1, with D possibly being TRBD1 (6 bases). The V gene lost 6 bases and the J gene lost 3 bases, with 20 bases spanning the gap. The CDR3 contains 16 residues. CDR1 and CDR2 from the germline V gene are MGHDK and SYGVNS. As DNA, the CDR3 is TGTGCCAGCAGAGAACACCGTAGAGGGGGGGACACTGAAGCTTTCTTT. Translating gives CASREHRRGGDTEAFF.

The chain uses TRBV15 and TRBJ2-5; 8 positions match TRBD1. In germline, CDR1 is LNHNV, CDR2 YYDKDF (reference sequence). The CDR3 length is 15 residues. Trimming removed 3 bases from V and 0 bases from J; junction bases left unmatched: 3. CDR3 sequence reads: CATSSRDRYQETQYF. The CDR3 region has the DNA TGTGCCACCAGCAGCCGGGACAGGTACCAAGAGACCCAGTACTTC.